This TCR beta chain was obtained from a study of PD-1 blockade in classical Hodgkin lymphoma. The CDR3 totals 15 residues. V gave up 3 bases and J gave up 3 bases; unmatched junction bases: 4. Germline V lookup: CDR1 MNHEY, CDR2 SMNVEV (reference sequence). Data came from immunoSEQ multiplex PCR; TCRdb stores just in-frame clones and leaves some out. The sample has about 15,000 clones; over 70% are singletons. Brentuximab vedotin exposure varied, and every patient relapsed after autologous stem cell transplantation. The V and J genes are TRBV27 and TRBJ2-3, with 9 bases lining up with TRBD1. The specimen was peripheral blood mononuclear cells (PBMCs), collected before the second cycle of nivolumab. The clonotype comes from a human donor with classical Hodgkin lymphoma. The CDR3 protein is CASSLGTGYTDTQYF. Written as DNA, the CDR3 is TGTGCCAGCAGTTTGGGGACAGGGTATACAGATACGCAGTATTTT.